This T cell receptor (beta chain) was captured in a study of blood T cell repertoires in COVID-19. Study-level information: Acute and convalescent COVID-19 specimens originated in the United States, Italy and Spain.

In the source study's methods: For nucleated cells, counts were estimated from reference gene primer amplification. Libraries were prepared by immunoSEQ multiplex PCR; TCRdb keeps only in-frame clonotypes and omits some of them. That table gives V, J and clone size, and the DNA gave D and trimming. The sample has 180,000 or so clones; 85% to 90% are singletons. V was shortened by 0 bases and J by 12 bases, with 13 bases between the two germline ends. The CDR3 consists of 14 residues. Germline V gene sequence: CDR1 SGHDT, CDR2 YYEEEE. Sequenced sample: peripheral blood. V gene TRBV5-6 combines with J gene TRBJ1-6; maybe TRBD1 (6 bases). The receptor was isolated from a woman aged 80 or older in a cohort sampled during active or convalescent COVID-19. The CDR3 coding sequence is TGTGCCAGCAGCTTGGGTGGGGGCGCCTTACCCCTCCACTTT. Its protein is CASSLGGGALPLHF.